This entry describes one TCR beta chain. Antigen: not known. PCR used 60 Vbeta primers and 13 Jbeta primers. The data were produced by immunoSEQ multiplex PCR, yet TCRdb's version contains in-frame clones alone and is incomplete. The sample holds about 170,000 clones, 75% to 90% seen once. This specimen comes from a study of cytomegalovirus exposure and HLA in healthy donors. Findings and caveats of the study: According to the study, 150 to 200 TCR beta chains were cytomegalovirus-associated.

The sequenced sample consisted of PBMCs. The sequence was obtained from a male donor in good health and CMV-seronegative.

CDR3 sequence: CASGGSSYEQYF. The CDR3 bases are TGCGCCAGCGGCGGGAGCTCCTACGAGCAGTACTTC. This sequence joins TRBV10-2 and TRBJ2-7, with 7 bases matching TRBD2. After removal of 8 bases from V and 0 bases from J, the junction contained 1 base not matched to a gene. This CDR3 spans 12 amino acids. Germline V gene data show CDR1 as WSHSY and CDR2 as SAAADI.